A single sample gave rise to the 17 T cell receptor beta chains below, sequenced in a study of T cell changes during pregnancy in multiple sclerosis. Generated by immunoSEQ multiplex PCR, the TCRdb table keeps only in-frame clones and is missing some. The sample has 95,000 to 100,000 clones, about 91% seen once; the top ten hold about 3.1%. The sequencing here drew on peripheral blood, taken in the second trimester of pregnancy. Receptors were obtained from a female donor with multiple sclerosis, enrolled in a pregnancy study.

The V call is TRBV19, the J call TRBJ1-2; no definite D call. V was trimmed by 9 bases and J by 4 bases, leaving 6 bases between them. The CDR3 is 10 amino acids. Germline values: CDR1 LNHDA, CDR2 SQIVND (reference sequence). CDR3 DNA sequence: TGTGCCAGAGAGGGCTATGGCTACACCTTC. Encoded protein: CAREGYGYTF. The full variable domain, with the rest looked up from reference TRBV19 and TRBJ1-2, is DGGITQSPKYLFRKEGQNVTLSCEQNLNHDAMYWYRQDPGQGLRLIYYSQIVNDFQKGDIAEGYSVSREKKESFPLTVTSAQKNPTAFYLCAREGYGYTFGSGTRLTVV.

This clone was picked up a small number of times. V and J are TRBV5-3 and TRBJ2-1, with D possibly TRBD1 on 7 matching bases. TRBV5-3 is filed as an ORF, its function uncertain. V shed 8 bases and J shed 4 bases, with 28 bases lying between them. This CDR3 comprises 18 residues. The CDR3 loop is CARIKHRGSGRPYNEQFF. CDR3 sequence (DNA): TGTGCCAGGATTAAACACAGGGGAAGCGGGCGCCCGTACAATGAGCAGTTCTTC.

The rearrangement links TRBV19 to TRBJ2-1, with 8 positions matching TRBD2. Germline V gives CDR1 LNHDA, CDR2 SQIVND (reference sequence). CDR3 length equals 14 residues. V shed 3 bases and J 10 bases; nucleotides not matched to a gene: 8. DNA of the CDR3: TGTGCCAGTAGTATGACGGGAGGGGGAAGGGAGCAGTTCTTC. This encodes CASSMTGGGREQFF.

The gene calls are TRBV14 and TRBJ2-5, with TRBD2 identical over 9 bases. V trimming: 1 base; J trimming: 4 bases; junction bases outside the gene matches: 10. Germline-derived CDR1 and CDR2 are SGHDN and FVKESK. There are 17 residues in the CDR3. CDR3 sequence: CASSQGLWTSVGETQYF. DNA for the CDR3: TGTGCCAGCAGCCAAGGATTGTGGACTAGCGTAGGAGAGACCCAGTACTTC.

The V and J genes are TRBV9 and TRBJ2-7; 10 bases map to TRBD2. The germline V gene has CDR1 SGDLS and CDR2 YYNGEE. The trim removed 3 bases at V and 5 bases at J, leaving 5 bases unmatched. CDR3 size: 14 residues. In nucleotides, the CDR3 is TGTGCCAGCAGCGAAAGCGGGAGGGTACACGAGCAGTACTTC. This gives the protein CASSESGRVHEQYF.

V and J are TRBV19 and TRBJ2-3; the D gene is possibly TRBD2 (6 bases). Per germline, CDR1 LNHDA and CDR2 SQIVND (reference sequence). V was pared by 4 bases and J by 2 bases, with 10 bases between. CDR3 size: 14 residues. DNA of the CDR3: TGTGCCAGTAGTAAGGCGGGAAACACAGATACGCAGTATTTT. Translation gives CASSKAGNTDTQYF. Together with reference TRBV19 and TRBJ2-3, the CDR3 gives the full variable domain: DGGITQSPKYLFRKEGQNVTLSCEQNLNHDAMYWYRQDPGQGLRLIYYSQIVNDFQKGDIAEGYSVSREKKESFPLTVTSAQKNPTAFYLCASSKAGNTDTQYFGPGTRLTVL.

The chain has TRBV28 and TRBJ2-1; TRBD2 agrees at 11 bases. Per germline, CDR1 MDHEN and CDR2 SYDVKM. The CDR3 sequence is 16 residues long. V gave up 8 bases and J gave up 6 bases; unmatched junction bases: 12. The CDR3 is CASREPGLAEVNEQFF. CDR3 nucleotides: TGTGCCAGCCGAGAGCCGGGACTAGCGGAGGTCAATGAGCAGTTCTTC.

The J gene is TRBJ1-2, the V gene TRBV30; D is ambiguous. V dropped 4 bases and J dropped 3 bases, with 18 bases sitting between them. Germline V gene data show CDR1 as GTSNPN and CDR2 as SVGIG (reference sequence). The CDR3 consists of 15 residues. CDR3 sequence: CAWTILTGRDYGYTF. In DNA, the CDR3 is TGTGCCTGGACCATCCTAACGGGAAGGGACTATGGCTACACCTTC. Using reference TRBV30 and TRBJ1-2 for the parts outside the CDR3, the full variable domain is SQTIHQWPATLVQPVGSPLSLECTVEGTSNPNLYWYRQAAGRGLQLLFYSVGIGQISSEVPQNLSASRPQDRQFILSSKKLLLSDSGFYLCAWTILTGRDYGYTFGSGTRLTVV.

The CDR3 sequence is CASSPLRTTQETQYF. For the CDR3, the DNA is TGTGCCAGCTCACCACTAAGGACTACCCAAGAGACCCAGTACTTC. The chain has TRBV18 and TRBJ2-5; D is perhaps TRBD2 (6 bases). CDR3 length: 15 amino acids. Trimming left V 1 base short and J 1 base short, with 10 bases between. Germline V gene sequence: CDR1 KGHSH, CDR2 LQKENI.

There are a few counts of this clone. The rearrangement joins TRBV7-9 to TRBJ2-7, with a possible D match to TRBD2 (6 bases). CDR1 and CDR2 from the germline V gene are SEHNR and FQNEAQ (reference sequence). The CDR3 covers 13 residues. V was shortened by 1 base and J by 5 bases, with 9 bases between the two germline ends. The CDR3 DNA is TGTGCCAGCAGCTTAGTTGGAGGGGACGAGCAGTACTTC. Translating gives CASSLVGGDEQYF.

This chain uses TRBV5-1 with TRBJ1-4; D is unresolved. Looked up from germline, CDR1 is SGHRS and CDR2 is YFSETQ. V was clipped by 7 bases and J by 1 base, with 17 bases between them. The CDR3 runs to 16 residues. CDR3 protein: CASREGSRETNEKLFF. DNA for the CDR3: TGCGCCAGCCGAGAGGGCAGCCGGGAAACTAATGAAAAACTGTTTTTT.

The genes are TRBV27 and TRBJ2-1; a possible D gene is TRBD2 (6 bases). The CDR3 extends over 15 amino acids. The germline gives CDR1 MNHEY, CDR2 SMNVEV (reference sequence). The V end lost 2 bases, the J end lost 10 bases, and 18 bases lay between the germline ends. The CDR3 protein is CASSLEFPPGEEQFF. The CDR3 DNA reads TGTGCCAGCAGTTTAGAATTCCCCCCGGGGGAGGAGCAGTTCTTC.

This clone was detected only once. The rearrangement uses TRBV6-5 and TRBJ1-2; D remains unclear. Per the germline V gene, CDR1 is MNHEY and CDR2 is SVGAGI. Trimming removed 4 bases from V and 3 bases from J, with 6 bases in between. This CDR3 has 12 residues. DNA of the CDR3: TGTGCCAGCAGTTCGCTAGACTATGGCTACACCTTC. This encodes CASSSLDYGYTF.

The chain carries TRBV15 and TRBJ2-5; perhaps TRBD1 as D (6 bases). V lost 5 bases to trimming and J lost 0 bases, with 13 bases between them. Germline V gene lookup returns CDR1 LNHNV and CDR2 YYDKDF (reference sequence). This CDR3 has 15 amino acids. As DNA, the CDR3 is TGTGCCACCAGCGACCCGACAGGTAACCAAGAGACCCAGTACTTC. It codes for CATSDPTGNQETQYF.

The J gene is TRBJ2-7, the V gene TRBV6-5; D gene ambiguous. Per germline, CDR1 MNHEY and CDR2 SVGAGI. CDR3 length equals 13 residues. V lost 4 bases and J 3 bases, leaving 10 bases between the germline ends. The CDR3 region is CASSSEDFYEQYF. The DNA for the CDR3 is TGTGCCAGCAGTTCCGAGGATTTCTACGAGCAGTACTTC.

Remarks on this clone: Additional DNA sequences in this sample encode the identical CDR3. CDR3 sequence reads: CASSPGTGIQLFNQPQHF. In DNA form, the CDR3 reads TGTGCCAGCAGTCCCGGGACAGGGATCCAACTCTTCAATCAGCCCCAGCATTTT. V is TRBV28 and J is TRBJ1-5; TRBD1 agrees at 9 bases. Germline V gives CDR1 MDHEN, CDR2 SYDVKM. V shed 5 bases and J 3 bases; nucleotides not matched to a gene: 14. The CDR3 sequence is 18 residues long.

A single count supports this clone. The chain combines TRBV19 with TRBJ1-2; no clear D gene. The CDR3 is made up of 15 amino acids. V was trimmed by 5 bases and J by 7 bases, leaving 20 bases between them. Germline assignment: CDR1 LNHDA and CDR2 SQIVND (reference sequence). The CDR3 DNA is TGTGCCAGTAGTCCGAATCGTGACCGGCGGGGTGGCTACACCTTC. Its protein is CASSPNRDRRGGYTF. The full variable domain, with the rest looked up from reference TRBV19 and TRBJ1-2, is DGGITQSPKYLFRKEGQNVTLSCEQNLNHDAMYWYRQDPGQGLRLIYYSQIVNDFQKGDIAEGYSVSREKKESFPLTVTSAQKNPTAFYLCASSPNRDRRGGYTFGSGTRLTVV.